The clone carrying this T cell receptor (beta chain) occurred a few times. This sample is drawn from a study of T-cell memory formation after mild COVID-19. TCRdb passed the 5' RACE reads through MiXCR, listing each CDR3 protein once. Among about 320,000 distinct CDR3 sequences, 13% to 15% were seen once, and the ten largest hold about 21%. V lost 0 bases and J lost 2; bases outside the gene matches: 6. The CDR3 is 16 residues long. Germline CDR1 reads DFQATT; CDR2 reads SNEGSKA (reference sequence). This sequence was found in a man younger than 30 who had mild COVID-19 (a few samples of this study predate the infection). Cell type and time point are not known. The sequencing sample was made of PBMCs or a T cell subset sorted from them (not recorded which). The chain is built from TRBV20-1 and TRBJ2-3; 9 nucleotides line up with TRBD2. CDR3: CSARDRQRGATDTQYF. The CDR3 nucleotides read TGCAGTGCTAGAGATCGTCAGCGGGGGGCCACAGATACGCAGTATTTT.